This passage covers 18 T cell receptor beta chains from one sample sequenced in a study of blood T cell repertoires in COVID-19. The assay was immunoSEQ multiplex PCR, and TCRdb's table has in-frame clones only and misses some. This table has a few hundred thousand clones, approximately 86% appearing once. The specimen sequenced was peripheral blood. These receptors were obtained from a man aged 40-55 years who had recovered from COVID-19.

The chain links TRBV18 to TRBJ2-2, with D hard to call. The V gene lost 3 bases and the J gene lost 6 bases, with 11 bases spanning the gap. Germline V lookup: CDR1 KGHSH, CDR2 LQKENI. The CDR3 contains 14 residues. As DNA, the CDR3 is TGTGCCAGCTCACCTAGACCCGAGGCCGGGGAGCTGTTTTTT. Amino acid sequence: CASSPRPEAGELFF.

This clone was counted once. V is TRBV18 and J is TRBJ1-2, with D unclear. Germline CDR1 KGHSH, CDR2 LQKENI. Trimming removed 1 base from V and 2 bases from J, with 11 bases in between. CDR3 size: 15 residues. CDR3 protein: CASSPRHISNYGYTF. The CDR3 nucleotides read TGTGCCAGCTCACCACGTCACATCTCAAACTATGGCTACACCTTC.

The chain employs TRBV15 and TRBJ2-1; TRBD2 aligns across 12 bases. V shed 2 bases, J shed 7 bases, and the junction held 6 bases outside the gene matches. Germline CDR1 is LNHNV and CDR2 is YYDKDF (reference sequence). The CDR3 consists of 16 residues. In DNA form, the CDR3 reads TGTGCCACCAGCAGACTAGCGGGGGGGCTGATGAATGAGCAGTTCTTC. Its translation is CATSRLAGGLMNEQFF.

This clone was picked up one time. The chain recombines TRBV3-1 (or the pseudogene TRBV3-2) with TRBJ2-3; the D is unclear. V dropped 6 bases and J dropped 4 bases, with 5 bases sitting between them. Germline CDR1 is LGHDT and CDR2 is YNNKEL (reference sequence). The CDR3 covers 11 residues. CDR3: CASSLADTQYF. The CDR3 nucleotides read TGTGCCAGCAGTCTTGCAGATACGCAGTATTTT.

This chain links TRBV7-3 with TRBJ2-1, with TRBD2 matching 10 bases. Germline CDR1 SGHTA, CDR2 FQGTGA. The CDR3 totals 13 residues. V shed 4 bases and J 6 bases; nucleotides not matched to a gene: 0. As DNA, the CDR3 is TGTGCCAGCAGCTCTAGCGGGGGCAATGAGCAGTTCTTC. This sequence encodes CASSSSGGNEQFF.

The gene calls are TRBV5-4 and TRBJ1-1; possible D gene TRBD1, 5 bases. This CDR3 spans 15 amino acids. Germline CDR1 is SGHNT and CDR2 is YYREEE (reference sequence). Trimming removed 3 bases at V and 3 bases at J, with 15 bases between. DNA of the CDR3: TGTGCCAGCAGCTCATCCAGGACAACCTACACTGAAGCTTTCTTT. As protein: CASSSSRTTYTEAFF.

The chain carries TRBV21-1 and TRBJ1-2; no DNA check was done on the table's D call, TRBD1. TRBV21-1 is labeled a pseudogene. The CDR3 runs to 18 residues. This chain's CDR3 is CASSKVYLIGTGNYGYTF. In DNA, the CDR3 is TGTGCCAGCAGCAAAGTTTATCTTATCGGGACAGGGAACTATGGCTACACCTTC.

The chain employs TRBV5-4 and TRBJ2-5; 11 nucleotides line up with TRBD2. CDR3 length: 17 residues. The germline CDR1 and CDR2 sequences are SGHNT and YYREEE (reference sequence). The ends lost 4 bases at V and 3 bases at J; junction bases unmatched: 11. The CDR3: CASSDRGGLAAKETQYF. The CDR3 coding sequence is TGTGCCAGCAGCGATAGGGGGGGACTAGCGGCGAAAGAGACCCAGTACTTC.

The table lists this clone with many counts. This rearrangement joins TRBV27 to TRBJ2-2; 10 nucleotides align to TRBD2. CDR1 MNHEY and CDR2 SMNVEV come from the germline V gene (reference sequence). This CDR3 is 15 amino acids long. Trimming removed 7 bases from V and 5 bases from J; junction bases left unmatched: 7. The CDR3, as DNA: TGTGCCAGCACTAAAGCGGGGGGGCCGACCGGGGAGCTGTTTTTT. Its translation: CASTKAGGPTGELFF.

The V call is TRBV6-5, the J call TRBJ1-2, with 7 bases fitting TRBD1. Unmatched junction bases numbered 12, after V lost 4 bases and J lost 4 bases. The CDR3 extends over 16 amino acids. Germline lookup yields CDR1 MNHEY and CDR2 SVGAGI. This CDR3 is CASSSPGQAGSYGYTF. DNA for the CDR3: TGTGCCAGCAGTTCACCAGGACAGGCCGGCAGCTATGGCTACACCTTC.

The V gene is TRBV5-6, the J gene TRBJ2-5; a weak D match, TRBD1 (5 bases). CDR1 SGHDT and CDR2 YYEEEE come from the germline V gene. V lost 0 bases to trimming and J lost 6 bases, with 12 bases between them. The CDR3 is made up of 14 amino acids. CDR3 in DNA: TGTGCCAGCAGCTTGGGTCCGGCAGGGCAGACCCAGTACTTC. Translating gives CASSLGPAGQTQYF.

V and J are TRBV9 and TRBJ2-2, with TRBD1 matching 9 bases. Germline-derived CDR1 and CDR2 are SGDLS and YYNGEE. Losses at the gene ends were 0 bases for V and 7 bases for J; bases not matched to a gene: 4. This CDR3 is built from 15 residues. The CDR3 is CASSVDDRGNGELFF. The CDR3 bases are TGTGCCAGCAGCGTAGACGACAGGGGGAACGGGGAGCTGTTTTTT.

This chain links TRBV10-1 with TRBJ1-1; D possibly corresponds to TRBD1 (5 bases). Trimming left V 5 bases short and J 4 bases short, with 11 bases between. The germline CDR1 and CDR2 sequences are WNHNN and SYGVQD (reference sequence). This CDR3 is built from 13 residues. The chain's CDR3 is CASSRKRGTEAFF. The CDR3, as DNA: TGCGCCAGCAGTAGGAAAAGGGGCACTGAAGCTTTCTTT.

This clone was seen at least ten times. This rearrangement joins TRBV29-1 to TRBJ1-5; D gene unclear. V dropped 7 bases and J dropped 7 bases, with 29 bases sitting between them. CDR1 SQVTM and CDR2 ANQGSEA come from the germline V gene. This CDR3 is built from 17 residues. Written as DNA, the CDR3 is TGCAGCGGCGCGCCCCCCCACCCGAGGCTGTTTAGCCAGCCCCAGCATTTT. Translated: CSGAPPHPRLFSQPQHF.

The V and J genes are TRBV7-8 and TRBJ1-1; D may be TRBD1 (5 bases). The ends were cut back, 4 bases at V and 2 bases at J, with 17 bases in the middle. Germline-derived CDR1 and CDR2 are SGHVS and FQNEAQ. The CDR3 has 16 residues. For the CDR3, the DNA is TGTGCCAGCAGCTCATACCGAACAGGCGATAACACTGAAGCTTTCTTT. This gives the protein CASSSYRTGDNTEAFF.

This chain's CDR3 is CASSQTRGSPLHF. The CDR3 DNA is TGTGCCAGCAGCCAAACTAGAGGATCACCCCTCCACTTT. The rearrangement links TRBV6-5 to TRBJ1-6; no clear D. Looked up from germline, CDR1 is MNHEY and CDR2 is SVGAGI. CDR3 length: 13 residues. V gave up 6 bases and J gave up 10 bases, with 13 bases separating them.

The gene calls are TRBV7-6 and TRBJ2-3; 8 bases line up with TRBD1. Germline values: CDR1 SGHVS, CDR2 FNYEAQ. With 6 bases clipped from V and 4 bases from J, the junction kept 9 bases outside the gene matches. CDR3 size: 15 residues. The CDR3 protein is CASRSSRGPSDTQYF. The CDR3 DNA follows: TGTGCCAGCAGGTCCTCCAGGGGGCCCTCAGATACGCAGTATTTT.

This rearrangement joins TRBV19 to TRBJ1-5, with a weak D call TRBD1 (6 bases). V shed 5 bases and J shed 5 bases, with 19 bases lying between them. Per germline, CDR1 LNHDA and CDR2 SQIVND (reference sequence). There are 16 residues in the CDR3. CDR3 DNA sequence: TGTGCCAGTAGTTCTTCGACAGGTAGATTCGATCAGCCCCAGCATTTT. This sequence encodes CASSSSTGRFDQPQHF.